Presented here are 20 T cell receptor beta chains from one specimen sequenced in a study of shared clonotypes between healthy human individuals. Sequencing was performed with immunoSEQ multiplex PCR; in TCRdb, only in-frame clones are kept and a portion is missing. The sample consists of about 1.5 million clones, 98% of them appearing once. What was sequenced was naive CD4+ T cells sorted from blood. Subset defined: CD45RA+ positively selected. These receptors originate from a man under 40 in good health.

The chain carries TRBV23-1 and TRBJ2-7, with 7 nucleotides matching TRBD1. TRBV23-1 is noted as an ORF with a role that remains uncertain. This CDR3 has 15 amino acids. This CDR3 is CPASLLRDSTYEQYF. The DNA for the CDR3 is TGCCCCGCTTCGCTTCTCCGGGACAGTACCTACGAGCAGTACTTC.

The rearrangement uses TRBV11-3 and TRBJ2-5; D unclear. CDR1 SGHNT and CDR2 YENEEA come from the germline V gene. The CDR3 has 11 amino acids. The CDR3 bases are TGTGTCACTCAGGAGTTAGAGACCCAGTACTTC. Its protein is CVTQELETQYF. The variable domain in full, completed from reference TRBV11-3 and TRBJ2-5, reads EAGVVQSPRYKIIEKKQPVAFWCNPISGHNTLYWYLQNLGQGPELLIRYENEEAVDDSQLPKDRFSAERLKGVDSTLKIQPAELGDSAVYLCVTQELETQYFGPGTRLLVL.

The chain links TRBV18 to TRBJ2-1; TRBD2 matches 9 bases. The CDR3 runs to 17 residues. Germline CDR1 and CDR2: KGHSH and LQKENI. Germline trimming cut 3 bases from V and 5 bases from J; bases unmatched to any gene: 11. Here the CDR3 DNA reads TGTGCCAGCTCACCGTCGCTAGCGGGACCGGGCCACAATGAGCAGTTCTTC. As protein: CASSPSLAGPGHNEQFF.

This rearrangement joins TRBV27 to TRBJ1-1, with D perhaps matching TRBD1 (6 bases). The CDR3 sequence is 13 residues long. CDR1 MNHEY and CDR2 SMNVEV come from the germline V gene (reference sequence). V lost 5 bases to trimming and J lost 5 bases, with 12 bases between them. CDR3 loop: CASSRQGRTEAFF. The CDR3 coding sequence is TGTGCCAGCAGTCGGCAGGGGCGGACTGAAGCTTTCTTT.

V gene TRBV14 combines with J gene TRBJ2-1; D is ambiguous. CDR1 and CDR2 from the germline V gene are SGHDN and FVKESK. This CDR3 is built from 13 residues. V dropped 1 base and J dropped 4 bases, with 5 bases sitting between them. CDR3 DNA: TGTGCCAGCAGCCAAGGCATATACAATGAGCAGTTCTTC. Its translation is CASSQGIYNEQFF.

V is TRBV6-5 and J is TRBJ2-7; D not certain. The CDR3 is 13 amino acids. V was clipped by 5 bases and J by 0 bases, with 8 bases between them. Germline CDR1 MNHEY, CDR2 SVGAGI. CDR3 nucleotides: TGTGCCAGCAGTAGAGGAATCTCCTACGAGCAGTACTTC. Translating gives CASSRGISYEQYF.

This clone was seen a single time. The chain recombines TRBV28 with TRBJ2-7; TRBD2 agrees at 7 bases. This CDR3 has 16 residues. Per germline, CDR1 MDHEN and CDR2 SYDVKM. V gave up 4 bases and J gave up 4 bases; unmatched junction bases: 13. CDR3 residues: CASSSPSLAARYEQYF. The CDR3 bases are TGTGCCAGCAGTTCCCCGTCCCTAGCGGCCCGGTACGAGCAGTACTTC.

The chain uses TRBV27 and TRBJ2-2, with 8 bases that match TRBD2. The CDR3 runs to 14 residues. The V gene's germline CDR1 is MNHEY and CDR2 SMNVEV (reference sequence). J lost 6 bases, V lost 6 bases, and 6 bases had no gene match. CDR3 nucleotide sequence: TGTGCCAGCAGCTGGACTAGCTTGGCCGGGGAGCTGTTTTTT. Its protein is CASSWTSLAGELFF.

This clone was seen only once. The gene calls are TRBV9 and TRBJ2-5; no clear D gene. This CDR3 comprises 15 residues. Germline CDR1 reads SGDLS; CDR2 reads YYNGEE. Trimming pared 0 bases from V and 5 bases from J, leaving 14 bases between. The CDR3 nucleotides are TGTGCCAGCAGCGTAGGTCTGGGGTCCCAGGAGACCCAGTACTTC. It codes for CASSVGLGSQETQYF.

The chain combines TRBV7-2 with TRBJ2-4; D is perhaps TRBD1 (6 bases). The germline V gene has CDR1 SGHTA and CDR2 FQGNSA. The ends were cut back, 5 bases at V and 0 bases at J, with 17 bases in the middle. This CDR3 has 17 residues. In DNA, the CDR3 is TGTGCCAGCAGCCATTCACAGGGTTCGGGAGCCAAAAACATTCAGTACTTC. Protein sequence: CASSHSQGSGAKNIQYF.

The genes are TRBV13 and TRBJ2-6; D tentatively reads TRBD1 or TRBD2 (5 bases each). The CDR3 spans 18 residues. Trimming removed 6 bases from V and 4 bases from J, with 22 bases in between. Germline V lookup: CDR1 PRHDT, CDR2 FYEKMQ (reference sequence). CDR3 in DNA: TGTGCCAGCAGTTTCGGGACGGCTCTGGGTGGCGGGGCCAACGTCCTGACTTTC. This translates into CASSFGTALGGGANVLTF.

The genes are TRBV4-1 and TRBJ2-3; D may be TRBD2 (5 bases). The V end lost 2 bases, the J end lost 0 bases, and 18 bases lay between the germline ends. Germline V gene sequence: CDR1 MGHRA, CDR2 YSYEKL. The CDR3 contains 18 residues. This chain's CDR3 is CASSQTAVLRLSTDTQYF. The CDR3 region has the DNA TGCGCCAGCAGCCAAACAGCGGTTCTACGGTTGAGCACAGATACGCAGTATTTT.

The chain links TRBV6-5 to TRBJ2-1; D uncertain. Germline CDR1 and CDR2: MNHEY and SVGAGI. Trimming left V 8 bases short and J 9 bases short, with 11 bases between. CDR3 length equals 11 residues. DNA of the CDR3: TGTGCCAGCGGATTAGGAATTGAGCAGTTCTTC. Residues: CASGLGIEQFF.

CDR3 sequence reads: CAISTTGSYEQYF. The CDR3 nucleotides are TGTGCCATCAGTACCACAGGGTCCTACGAGCAGTACTTC. The V and J genes are TRBV10-3 and TRBJ2-7; D possibly corresponds to TRBD1 (6 bases). CDR3 size: 13 residues. V lost 5 bases and J 1 base, leaving 9 bases between the germline ends. Per germline, CDR1 ENHRY and CDR2 SYGVKD.

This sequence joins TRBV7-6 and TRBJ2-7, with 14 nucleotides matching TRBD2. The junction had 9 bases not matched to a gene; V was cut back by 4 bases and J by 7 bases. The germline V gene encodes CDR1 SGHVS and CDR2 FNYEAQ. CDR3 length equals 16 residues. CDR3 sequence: CASSSPRLAGGGEQYF. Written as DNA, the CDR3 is TGTGCCAGCAGCTCCCCTCGACTAGCGGGAGGGGGGGAGCAGTACTTC.

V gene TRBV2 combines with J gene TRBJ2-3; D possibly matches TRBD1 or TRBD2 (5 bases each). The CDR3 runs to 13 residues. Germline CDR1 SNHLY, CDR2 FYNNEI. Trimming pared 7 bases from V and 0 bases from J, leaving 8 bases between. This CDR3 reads CASKRGSTDTQYF. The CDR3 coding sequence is TGTGCCAGCAAGAGGGGTAGCACAGATACGCAGTATTTT.

In DNA form, the CDR3 reads TGTGCCAGCGGGCCCCGGACTAGCGGTTACTACGAGCAGTACTTC. It encodes CASGPRTSGYYEQYF. V usage is TRBV6-1 and J usage is TRBJ2-7, with 10 positions matching TRBD2. Germline V gene data show CDR1 as MNHNS and CDR2 as SASEGT. CDR3 length: 15 amino acids. The J segment lost 3 bases and the V segment lost 8 bases, leaving 10 bases of the junction unmatched.

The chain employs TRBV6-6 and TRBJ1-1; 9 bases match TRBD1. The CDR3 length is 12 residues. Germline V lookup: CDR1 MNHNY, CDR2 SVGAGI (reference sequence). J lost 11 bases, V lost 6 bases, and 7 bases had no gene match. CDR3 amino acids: CASRSGTGMAFF. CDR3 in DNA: TGTGCCAGCAGATCCGGGACAGGGATGGCTTTCTTT.

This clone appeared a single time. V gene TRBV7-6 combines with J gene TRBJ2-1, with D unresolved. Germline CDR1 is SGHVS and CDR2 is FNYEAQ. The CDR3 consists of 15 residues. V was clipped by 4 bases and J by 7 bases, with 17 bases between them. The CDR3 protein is CASSSEALEKNEQFF. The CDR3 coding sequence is TGTGCCAGCAGCTCCGAGGCGCTAGAGAAAAATGAGCAGTTCTTC.

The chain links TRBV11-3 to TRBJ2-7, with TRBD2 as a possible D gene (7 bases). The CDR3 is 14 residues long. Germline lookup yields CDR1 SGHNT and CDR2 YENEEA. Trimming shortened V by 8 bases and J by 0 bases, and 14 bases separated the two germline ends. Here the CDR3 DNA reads TGTGCCAGCGCCCGGGGGGCTAGCTCCTACGAGCAGTACTTC. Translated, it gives CASARGASSYEQYF.